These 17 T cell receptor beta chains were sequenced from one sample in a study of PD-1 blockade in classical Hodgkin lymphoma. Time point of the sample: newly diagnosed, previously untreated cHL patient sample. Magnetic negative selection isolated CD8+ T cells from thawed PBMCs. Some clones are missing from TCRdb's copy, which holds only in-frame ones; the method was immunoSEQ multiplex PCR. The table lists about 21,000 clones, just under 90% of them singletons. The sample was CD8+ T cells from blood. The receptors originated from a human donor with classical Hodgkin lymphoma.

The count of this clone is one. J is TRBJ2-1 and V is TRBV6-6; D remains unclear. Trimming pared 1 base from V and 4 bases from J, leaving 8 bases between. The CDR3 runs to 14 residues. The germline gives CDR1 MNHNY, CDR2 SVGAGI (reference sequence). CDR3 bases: TGTGCCAGCAGTTACTTACAGCTTTACAATGAGCAGTTCTTC. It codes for CASSYLQLYNEQFF.

The DNA of the CDR3 is TGCGCCAGCAGCCAAGATGGAGGAGGGTTATTAGAGACCCAGTACTTC. This codes for CASSQDGGGLLETQYF. This sequence joins TRBV4-3 and TRBJ2-5; D perhaps matches TRBD2 (6 bases). Trimming cost V 0 bases and J 4 bases, with 15 bases left between them. The CDR3 runs to 16 residues. Germline CDR1 reads LGHNA; CDR2 reads YSLEER.

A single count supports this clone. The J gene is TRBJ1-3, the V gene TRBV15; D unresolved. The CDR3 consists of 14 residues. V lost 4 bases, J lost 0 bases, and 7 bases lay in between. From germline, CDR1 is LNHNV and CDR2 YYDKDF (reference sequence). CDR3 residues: CATSKRSSGNTIYF. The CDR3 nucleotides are TGTGCCACCAGCAAACGCAGCTCTGGAAACACCATATATTTT.

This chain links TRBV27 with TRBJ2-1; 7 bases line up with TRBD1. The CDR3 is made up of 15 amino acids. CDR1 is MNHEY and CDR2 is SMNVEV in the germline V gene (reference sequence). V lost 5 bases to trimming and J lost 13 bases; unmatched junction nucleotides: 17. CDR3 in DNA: TGTGCCAGCAGTGGGACAGCGGACGCCGCTCGCCATCAGTTCTTC. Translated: CASSGTADAARHQFF.

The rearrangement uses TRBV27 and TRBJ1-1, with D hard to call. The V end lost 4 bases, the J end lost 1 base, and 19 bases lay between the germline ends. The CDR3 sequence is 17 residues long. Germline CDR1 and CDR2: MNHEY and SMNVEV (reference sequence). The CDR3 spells CASSSHHRGSSNTEAFF. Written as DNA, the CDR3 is TGTGCCAGCAGTTCCCACCACCGTGGCAGTTCGAACACTGAAGCTTTCTTT.

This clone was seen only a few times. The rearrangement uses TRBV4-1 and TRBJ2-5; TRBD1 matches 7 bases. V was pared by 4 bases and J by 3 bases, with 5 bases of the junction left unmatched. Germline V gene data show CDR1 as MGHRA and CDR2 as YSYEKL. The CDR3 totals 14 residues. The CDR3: CASSLLDREETQYF. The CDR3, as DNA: TGCGCCAGCAGCCTTCTCGACAGGGAAGAGACCCAGTACTTC.

Here the CDR3 reads CASSPGTGRRETQYF. DNA for the CDR3: TGTGCCAGCAGCCCAGGGACAGGGAGGAGAGAGACCCAGTACTTC. The gene calls are TRBV11-2 and TRBJ2-5; 9 nucleotides line up with TRBD1. J gave up 4 bases and V 5 bases, and 8 bases lay outside the gene matches. The CDR3 runs 15 residues. CDR1 and CDR2 from the germline V gene are SGHAT and FQNNGV.

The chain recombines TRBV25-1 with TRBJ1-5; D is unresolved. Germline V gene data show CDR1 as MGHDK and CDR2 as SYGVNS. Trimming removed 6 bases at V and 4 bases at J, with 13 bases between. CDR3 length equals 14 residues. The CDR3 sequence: CASSPKVGNQPQHF. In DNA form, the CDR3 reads TGTGCCAGCAGCCCAAAAGTGGGGAATCAGCCCCAGCATTTT.

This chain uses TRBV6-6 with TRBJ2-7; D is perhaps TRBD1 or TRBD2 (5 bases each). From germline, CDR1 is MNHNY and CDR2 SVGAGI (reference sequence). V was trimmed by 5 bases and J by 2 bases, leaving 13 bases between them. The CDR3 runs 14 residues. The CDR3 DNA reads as TGTGCCAGCAGTCATGCAGGGCGGGCCTACGAGCAGTACTTC. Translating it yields CASSHAGRAYEQYF.

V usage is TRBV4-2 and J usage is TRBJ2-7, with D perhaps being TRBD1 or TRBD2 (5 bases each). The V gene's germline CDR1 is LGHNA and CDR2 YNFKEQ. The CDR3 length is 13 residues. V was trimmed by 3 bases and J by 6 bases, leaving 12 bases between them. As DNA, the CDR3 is TGTGCCAGCAGCCAGGGACCAGTCAGCGAGCAGTACTTC. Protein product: CASSQGPVSEQYF.

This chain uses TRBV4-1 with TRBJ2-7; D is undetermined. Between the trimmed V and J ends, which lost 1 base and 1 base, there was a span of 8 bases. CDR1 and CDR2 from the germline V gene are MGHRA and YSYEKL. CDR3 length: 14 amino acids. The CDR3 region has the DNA TGCGCCAGCAGCCAAGGCGTCGGATCCTACGAGCAGTACTTC. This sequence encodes CASSQGVGSYEQYF.

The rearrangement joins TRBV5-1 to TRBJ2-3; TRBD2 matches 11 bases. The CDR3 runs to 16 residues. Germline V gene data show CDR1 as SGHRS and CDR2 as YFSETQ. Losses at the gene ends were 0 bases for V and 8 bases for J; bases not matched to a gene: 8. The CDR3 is CASSLAGSGGAGTQYF. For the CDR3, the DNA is TGCGCCAGCAGCTTGGCTGGTAGCGGGGGGGCGGGTACGCAGTATTTT.

The CDR3 reads CASSSFVWTQGGQPQHF. CDR3 sequence (DNA): TGTGCCAGCAGCTCGTTCGTTTGGACCCAGGGGGGTCAGCCCCAGCATTTT. The chain combines TRBV5-8 with TRBJ1-5, with 7 bases identical to TRBD1. This CDR3 contains 17 residues. Per the germline V gene, CDR1 is SGHTS and CDR2 is YDEGEE. With 3 bases clipped from V and 6 bases from J, the junction kept 15 bases outside the gene matches.

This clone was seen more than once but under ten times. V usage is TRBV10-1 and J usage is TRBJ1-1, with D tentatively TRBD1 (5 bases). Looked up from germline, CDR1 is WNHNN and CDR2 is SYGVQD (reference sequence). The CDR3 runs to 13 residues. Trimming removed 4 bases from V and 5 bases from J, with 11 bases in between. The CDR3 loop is CASSGQGLTEAFF. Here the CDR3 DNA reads TGCGCCAGCAGTGGTCAGGGTCTTACTGAAGCTTTCTTT.

Written as DNA, the CDR3 is TGTGCCAGCAGCCCACAGGAGGGGGGCTACGAGCAGTACTTC. Translated, it gives CASSPQEGGYEQYF. The rearrangement links TRBV11-2 to TRBJ2-7; possibly TRBD1 or TRBD2 for D (6 bases each). The V gene lost 5 bases and the J gene lost 3 bases, with 14 bases spanning the gap. Per germline, CDR1 SGHAT and CDR2 FQNNGV. CDR3 length equals 14 residues.

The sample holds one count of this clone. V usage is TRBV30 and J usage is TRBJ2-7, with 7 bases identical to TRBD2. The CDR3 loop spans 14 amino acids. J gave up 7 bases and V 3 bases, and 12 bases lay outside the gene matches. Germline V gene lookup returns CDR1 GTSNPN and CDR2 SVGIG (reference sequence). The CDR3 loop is CAWRGDYLSLEQYF. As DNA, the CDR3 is TGTGCCTGGAGGGGGGACTACCTCTCTCTGGAGCAGTACTTC.

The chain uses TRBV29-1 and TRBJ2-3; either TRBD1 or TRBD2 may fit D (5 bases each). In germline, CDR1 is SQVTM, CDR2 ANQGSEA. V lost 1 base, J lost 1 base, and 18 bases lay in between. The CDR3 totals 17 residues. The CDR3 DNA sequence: TGCAGCGTTGAAGGGGGGTGGGTACCCACTGGCACAGATACGCAGTATTTT. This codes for CSVEGGWVPTGTDTQYF.